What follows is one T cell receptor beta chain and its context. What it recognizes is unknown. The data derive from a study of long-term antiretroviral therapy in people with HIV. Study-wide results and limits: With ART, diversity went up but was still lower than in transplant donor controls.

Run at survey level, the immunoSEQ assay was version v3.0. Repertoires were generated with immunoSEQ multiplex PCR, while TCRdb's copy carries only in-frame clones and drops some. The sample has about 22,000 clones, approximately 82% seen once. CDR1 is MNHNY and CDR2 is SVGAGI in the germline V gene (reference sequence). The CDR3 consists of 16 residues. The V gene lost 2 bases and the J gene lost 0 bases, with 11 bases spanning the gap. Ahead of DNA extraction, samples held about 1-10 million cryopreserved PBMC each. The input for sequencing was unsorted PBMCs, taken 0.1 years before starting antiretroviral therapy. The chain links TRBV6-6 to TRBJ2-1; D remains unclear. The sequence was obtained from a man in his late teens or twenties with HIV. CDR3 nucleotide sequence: TGTGCCAGCAGTTACCGAAAAAGAAGCTCCTACAATGAGCAGTTCTTC. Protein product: CASSYRKRSSYNEQFF.